The rows below give T cell receptor beta chains drawn from one sample of a study of blood T cell repertoires in COVID-19. The repertoire was sequenced with immunoSEQ multiplex PCR; TCRdb's copy has only in-frame clones and lacks some. The sample contains about 34,000 clones, over 75% of which appear only once. The sample consisted of peripheral blood. These receptors were collected from a man in his 60s with active COVID-19. CDR3s include the opening cysteine and the closing phenylalanine or tryptophan. A D gene is named only where the DNA matches it firmly. Only part of the rows carry a size: once, few, many, or a class if the clone is expanded.

abundance	j_gene	d_gene	v_gene	CDR3aa	CDR3nt
.	TRBJ1-5	TRBD1	TRBV7-9	CASSFGQGNQPQHF	TGTGCCAGCAGCTTCGGACAGGGCAATCAGCCCCAGCATTTT
.	TRBJ2-3	TRBD1	TRBV9	CASSTPWDRSTDTQYF	TGTGCCAGCAGCACCCCCTGGGACAGATCTACAGATACGCAGTATTTT
.	TRBJ2-2	.	TRBV10-1	CASSAGGAPNTGELFF	TGCGCCAGCAGTGCTGGGGGGGCGCCGAACACCGGGGAGCTGTTTTTT
.	TRBJ2-5	.	TRBV24-1	CATSDLQNQGRETQYF	TGTGCCACCAGTGATTTGCAGAACCAAGGGAGGGAGACCCAGTACTTC
.	TRBJ2-5	TRBD1	TRBV9	CASTPGQGGETQYF	TGTGCCAGCACGCCGGGACAGGGTGGGGAGACCCAGTACTTC
.	TRBJ2-6	TRBD1	TRBV7-9	CASSRQGSGANVLTF	TGTGCCAGCAGTCGACAGGGGTCTGGGGCCAACGTCCTGACTTTC
few	TRBJ2-1	TRBD2	TRBV7-3	CASSLTSGSFGNEQFF	TGTGCCAGCAGCTTGACTAGCGGGAGTTTTGGCAATGAGCAGTTCTTC
.	TRBJ1-1	.	TRBV12-3/TRBV12-4	CASSPILYTEAFF	TGTGCCAGCAGCCCTATCCTCTACACTGAAGCTTTCTTT
.	TRBJ1-2	TRBD1	TRBV9	CASSPPGQFYGYTF	TGTGCCAGCAGCCCCCCGGGACAGTTCTATGGCTACACCTTC
.	TRBJ2-3	.	TRBV5-1	CASSLGAQQGRDTQYF	TGCGCCAGCAGCTTGGGGGCCCAACAGGGTAGGGATACGCAGTATTTT
.	TRBJ2-1	TRBD2	TRBV19	CASKLADSYNEQFF	TGTGCCAGTAAACTAGCGGACTCCTACAATGAGCAGTTCTTC
.	TRBJ1-1	.	TRBV7-9	CASSLRGGTEAFF	TGTGCCAGCAGCTTACGGGGGGGCACTGAAGCTTTCTTT
.	TRBJ2-1	TRBD1	TRBV5-4	CATLDRGENNEQFF	TGTGCCACCTTGGACAGGGGCGAGAACAATGAGCAGTTCTTC